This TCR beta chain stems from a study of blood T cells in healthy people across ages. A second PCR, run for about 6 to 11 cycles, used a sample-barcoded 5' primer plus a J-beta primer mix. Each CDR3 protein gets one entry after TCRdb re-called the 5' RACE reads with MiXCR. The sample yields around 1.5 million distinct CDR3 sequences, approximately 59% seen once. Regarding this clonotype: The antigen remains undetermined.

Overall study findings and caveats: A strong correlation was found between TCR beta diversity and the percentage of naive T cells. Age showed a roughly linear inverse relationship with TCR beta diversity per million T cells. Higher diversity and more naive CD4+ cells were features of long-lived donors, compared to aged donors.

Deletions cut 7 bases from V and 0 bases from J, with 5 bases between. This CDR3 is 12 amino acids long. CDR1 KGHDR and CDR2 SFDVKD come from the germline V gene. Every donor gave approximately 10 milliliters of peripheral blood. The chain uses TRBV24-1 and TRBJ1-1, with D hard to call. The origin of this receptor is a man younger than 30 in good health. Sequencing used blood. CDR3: CATSGVNTEAFF. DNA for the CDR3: TGTGCCACCAGCGGGGTGAACACTGAAGCTTTCTTT.